The 24 T cell receptor beta chains below all came from one sample that was sequenced in a study of blood T cell repertoires in COVID-19. Assay used: immunoSEQ multiplex PCR; TCRdb lists only in-frame clones, some missing. The repertoire holds about 400,000 clones, with more than 70% as singletons. Sample: PBMCs or T cells enriched from blood (not recorded which). These receptors originate from a man aged 35-49 years in a cohort exposed to, infected with or recovered from COVID-19 (not recorded which).

The chain couples TRBV5-1 to TRBJ1-5; no definite D call. V lost 4 bases, J lost 4 bases, and 15 bases lay in between. Germline values: CDR1 SGHRS, CDR2 YFSETQ. The CDR3 sequence is 15 residues long. CDR3: CASSAQGGGNQPQHF. The CDR3 DNA is TGCGCCAGCAGCGCCCAAGGAGGAGGAAATCAGCCCCAGCATTTT. The full variable domain, with the rest looked up from reference TRBV5-1 and TRBJ1-5, is KAGVTQTPRYLIKTRGQQVTLSCSPISGHRSVSWYQQTPGQGLQFLFEYFSETQRNKGNFPGRFSGRQFSNSRSEMNVSTLELGDSALYLCASSAQGGGNQPQHFGDGTRLSIL.

The rearrangement joins TRBV5-6 to TRBJ2-1; D possibly corresponds to TRBD2 (5 bases). CDR1 and CDR2 from the germline V gene are SGHDT and YYEEEE. The length of the CDR3 is 16 residues. V shed 1 base and J shed 5 bases, with 16 bases lying between them. In nucleotides, the CDR3 is TGTGCCAGCAGCTTGCTAGCTCGTCAATCGCACAATGAGCAGTTCTTC. It is translated as CASSLLARQSHNEQFF.

The chain employs TRBV3-1 (or the pseudogene TRBV3-2) and TRBJ2-7; 7 nucleotides align to TRBD2. CDR3 length: 16 residues. V lost 4 bases and J lost 6; bases outside the gene matches: 15. Germline V gene data show CDR1 as LGHDT and CDR2 as YNNKEL (reference sequence). CDR3 residues: CASSPPMTGGRAEQYF. The CDR3 DNA follows: TGTGCCAGCAGCCCCCCCATGACGGGAGGAAGGGCCGAGCAGTACTTC.

This sequence joins TRBV7-9 and TRBJ2-1; 9 bases agree with TRBD2. This CDR3 contains 15 residues. V shed 5 bases, J shed 9 bases, and the junction held 11 bases outside the gene matches. CDR1 and CDR2 (germline): SEHNR, FQNEAQ (reference sequence). The CDR3 reads CASSPGGRAFGEQFF. Here the CDR3 DNA reads TGTGCCAGCAGCCCGGGCGGGAGGGCTTTTGGTGAGCAGTTCTTC. Looking up the rest from reference TRBV7-9 and TRBJ2-1 gives the full variable domain: DTGVSQNPRHKITKRGQNVTFRCDPISEHNRLYWYRQTLGQGPEFLTYFQNEAQLEKSRLLSDRFSAERPKGSFSTLEIQRTEQGDSAMYLCASSPGGRAFGEQFFGPGTRLTVL.

The sample holds one count of this clone. J is TRBJ1-1 and V is TRBV6-5; 8 nucleotides agree with TRBD1. This CDR3 spans 15 amino acids. In germline, CDR1 is MNHEY, CDR2 SVGAGI. V dropped 5 bases and J dropped 4; count of bases not matched to a gene: 9. CDR3 in amino acids: CASSIGQGKITEAFF. The DNA for the CDR3 is TGTGCCAGCAGTATTGGACAGGGTAAAATCACTGAAGCTTTCTTT.

The chain joins TRBV12-2 to TRBJ2-7; TRBD1, as called in the table, went unchecked against the DNA. TRBV12-2 is reported as a pseudogene. The CDR3 runs 14 residues. The CDR3 loop reads CASRKWTGDYEQYF. The CDR3 region has the DNA TGTGCAAGTCGCAAATGGACAGGGGACTACGAGCAGTACTTC.

This chain joins TRBV2 and TRBJ2-1; 8 nucleotides line up with TRBD2. This CDR3 is built from 15 residues. Germline V gene data show CDR1 as SNHLY and CDR2 as FYNNEI. V dropped 1 base and J dropped 5; count of bases not matched to a gene: 4. The CDR3: CASSEESGSHNEQFF. In DNA form, the CDR3 reads TGTGCCAGCAGTGAAGAAAGCGGGAGTCACAATGAGCAGTTCTTC.

The chain employs TRBV24-1 and TRBJ2-7, with D maybe TRBD2 (6 bases). CDR1 is KGHDR and CDR2 is SFDVKD in the germline V gene. Trimming pared 5 bases from V and 2 bases from J, leaving 12 bases between. The length of the CDR3 is 14 residues. CDR3 DNA: TGTGCCACCAGTGGTGGAGGGTCACCCTACGAGCAGTACTTC. It translates to CATSGGGSPYEQYF.

The chain recombines TRBV30 with TRBJ1-6, with 9 bases that match TRBD1. The V and J ends lost 0 bases and 9 bases, in that order; junction bases with no gene match: 6. Germline V lookup: CDR1 GTSNPN, CDR2 SVGIG (reference sequence). This CDR3 region has 15 residues. The CDR3 loop reads CAWSVQGAGISPLHF. CDR3 sequence (DNA): TGTGCCTGGAGTGTACAGGGGGCAGGTATTTCACCCCTCCACTTT. Full variable domain (outside the CDR3, taken from reference TRBV30 and TRBJ1-6): SQTIHQWPATLVQPVGSPLSLECTVEGTSNPNLYWYRQAAGRGLQLLFYSVGIGQISSEVPQNLSASRPQDRQFILSSKKLLLSDSGFYLCAWSVQGAGISPLHFGNGTRLTVT.

The chain employs TRBV28 and TRBJ1-4, with 8 positions matching TRBD1. The CDR3 is 15 amino acids. In germline, CDR1 is MDHEN, CDR2 SYDVKM. V lost 9 bases to trimming and J lost 8 bases; unmatched junction nucleotides: 14. This CDR3 is CASLGLGRGLEKLFF. Here the CDR3 DNA reads TGTGCCAGTCTTGGGTTAGGCAGGGGGCTAGAAAAACTGTTTTTT.

CDR3 bases: TGTGCCAGCAGCTCGGGACAGGGGGCTTGGACTGAAGCTTTCTTT. It yields the protein CASSSGQGAWTEAFF. This sequence joins TRBV5-4 and TRBJ1-1; TRBD1 matches at 12 bases. The CDR3 length is 15 residues. V gave up 3 bases and J gave up 5 bases; unmatched junction bases: 5. The V gene's germline CDR1 is SGHNT and CDR2 YYREEE (reference sequence).

A remark on this clone: In the same sample, other DNA sequences code for this CDR3. The genes are TRBV5-1 and TRBJ1-4; D unclear. The CDR3 consists of 15 residues. Between the trimmed V and J ends, which lost 4 bases and 0 bases, there was a span of 10 bases. Germline V gene lookup returns CDR1 SGHRS and CDR2 YFSETQ. In nucleotides, the CDR3 is TGCGCCAGCAGCCCAGAACCAGCAACTAATGAAAAACTGTTTTTT. Amino acids: CASSPEPATNEKLFF. Drawing the rest from reference TRBV5-1 and TRBJ1-4, the complete variable domain is KAGVTQTPRYLIKTRGQQVTLSCSPISGHRSVSWYQQTPGQGLQFLFEYFSETQRNKGNFPGRFSGRQFSNSRSEMNVSTLELGDSALYLCASSPEPATNEKLFFGSGTQLSVL.

This sequence joins TRBV5-1 and TRBJ2-3; 7 bases line up with TRBD2. Germline CDR1 is SGHRS and CDR2 is YFSETQ. V was pared by 0 bases and J by 1 base, with 2 bases of the junction left unmatched. The CDR3 has 15 amino acids. The CDR3 spells CASSLAAGGTDTQYF. The CDR3 DNA follows: TGCGCCAGCAGCTTGGCTGCGGGAGGCACAGATACGCAGTATTTT.

J is TRBJ2-7 and V is TRBV18, with 13 bases that match TRBD2. V shed 3 bases, J shed 6 bases, and the junction held 5 bases outside the gene matches. Per germline, CDR1 KGHSH and CDR2 LQKENI. CDR3 length equals 15 residues. CDR3 bases: TGTGCCAGCTCACCTGGGACTAGCGGGATGGGCGAGCAGTACTTC. Protein: CASSPGTSGMGEQYF.

This chain joins TRBV19 and TRBJ1-4, with D maybe TRBD1 (6 bases). V was trimmed by 4 bases and J by 7 bases, leaving 22 bases between them. The CDR3 length is 17 residues. The germline gives CDR1 LNHDA, CDR2 SQIVND (reference sequence). The CDR3 loop is CASSTSFRGPGLEKLFF. The CDR3 DNA sequence: TGTGCCAGTAGTACCTCCTTCAGGGGCCCGGGGCTTGAAAAACTGTTTTTT.

The chain uses TRBV19 and TRBJ2-1; D gene unclear. Trimming pared 5 bases from V and 6 bases from J, leaving 14 bases between. The CDR3 totals 14 residues. Germline V CDR1 and CDR2: LNHDA, SQIVND (reference sequence). CDR3 nucleotide sequence: TGTGCCAGTAGTCGTGGGCCATTTCCCAATGAGCAGTTCTTC. Translated: CASSRGPFPNEQFF.

This chain joins TRBV19 and TRBJ1-5, with TRBD1 matching over 7 bases. CDR1 is LNHDA and CDR2 is SQIVND in the germline V gene (reference sequence). The CDR3 sequence is 14 residues long. With V trimmed by 6 bases and J by 10 bases, 12 bases remained unmatched. In DNA form, the CDR3 reads TGTGCCAGTAGGGAGACAGGGCTTTACGGTCCCCAGCATTTT. The encoded protein is CASRETGLYGPQHF.

This clone was observed once. The chain carries TRBV13 and TRBJ2-7; a weak D match, TRBD2 (6 bases). Germline V gene lookup returns CDR1 PRHDT and CDR2 FYEKMQ (reference sequence). The CDR3 has 15 amino acids. V lost 5 bases to trimming and J lost 1 base, with 15 bases between them. CDR3 sequence (DNA): TGTGCCAGCAGCCCGACTAGTAGTTCTTCCTACGAGCAGTACTTC. Translating gives CASSPTSSSSYEQYF.

The chain is built from TRBV6-1 and TRBJ2-7; 11 positions match TRBD2. The CDR3 totals 18 residues. Trimming took 2 bases from V and 6 from J; bases not matched to a gene: 15. The germline CDR1 and CDR2 sequences are MNHNS and SASEGT. The CDR3 coding sequence is TGTGCCAGCAGTGAAAATGGCCTAAGTAGCGGGAGGGCCGGCGAGCAGTACTTC. This sequence encodes CASSENGLSSGRAGEQYF.

The CDR3 DNA sequence: TGTGCCAGCAGCCGGGGGACAGGGCCAGTAGAAGCTTTCTTT. Amino acids: CASSRGTGPVEAFF. This chain joins TRBV6-5 and TRBJ1-1; 9 bases align to TRBD1. The germline gives CDR1 MNHEY, CDR2 SVGAGI. This CDR3 has 14 residues. J was trimmed by 8 bases and V by 6 bases; bases with no gene match: 10.

This chain connects TRBV7-2 to TRBJ2-7, with TRBD1 matching over 9 bases. Germline V lookup: CDR1 SGHTA, CDR2 FQGNSA. The trim removed 2 bases at V and 5 bases at J, leaving 4 bases unmatched. This CDR3 contains 14 residues. The CDR3 sequence: CASSLITGGHEQYF. The CDR3 DNA sequence: TGTGCCAGCAGCTTAATTACAGGGGGCCACGAGCAGTACTTC.

The genes are TRBV27 and TRBJ2-6; D might be TRBD1 (7 bases). V was trimmed by 5 bases and J by 3 bases, leaving 17 bases between them. The CDR3 contains 17 residues. Per the germline V gene, CDR1 is MNHEY and CDR2 is SMNVEV (reference sequence). CDR3 DNA: TGTGCCAGCAGTCCCCGGACAGGAGGGTTTGGGGCCAACGTCCTGACTTTC. Translation gives CASSPRTGGFGANVLTF.

V and J are TRBV6-1 and TRBJ2-1; D perhaps matches TRBD1 (5 bases). Trimming took 6 bases from V and 3 from J, leaving 9 bases between them. Germline assignment: CDR1 MNHNS and CDR2 SASEGT. This CDR3 is built from 13 residues. This CDR3 reads CASRDDSYNEQFF. The CDR3 nucleotides read TGTGCCAGCAGGGATGACAGCTACAATGAGCAGTTCTTC.

This clone was found a few times. V is TRBV6-5 and J is TRBJ2-7; D is possibly TRBD1 (8 bases). The V gene lost 5 bases and the J gene lost 3 bases, with 17 bases spanning the gap. CDR1 and CDR2 from the germline V gene are MNHEY and SVGAGI. The CDR3 loop spans 15 amino acids. Here the CDR3 DNA reads TGTGCCAGCAGTAGACAAACAGGGGGGGGCTACGAGCAGTACTTC. The encoded protein is CASSRQTGGGYEQYF.